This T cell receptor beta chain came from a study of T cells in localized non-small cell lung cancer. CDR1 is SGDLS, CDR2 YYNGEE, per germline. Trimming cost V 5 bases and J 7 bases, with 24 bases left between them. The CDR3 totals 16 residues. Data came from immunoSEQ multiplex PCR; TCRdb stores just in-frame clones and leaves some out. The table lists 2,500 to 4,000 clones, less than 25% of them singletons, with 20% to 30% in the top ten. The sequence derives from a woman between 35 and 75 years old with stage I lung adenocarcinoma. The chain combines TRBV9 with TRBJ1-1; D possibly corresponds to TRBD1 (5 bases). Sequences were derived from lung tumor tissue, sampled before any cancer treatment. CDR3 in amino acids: CASSLRAGRPRSEAFF. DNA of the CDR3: TGTGCCAGCAGTCTCCGAGCGGGGCGCCCGCGGAGTGAAGCTTTCTTT.